A selection of T cell receptor beta chains follows, all from one sample in a study of shared clonotypes between healthy human individuals. Profiled with immunoSEQ multiplex PCR; TCRdb holds only in-frame clones, not every one. Of about 2.2 million clones in the sample, 85% to 95% are singletons; the top ten hold less than 2%. The sequenced sample was naive CD8+ T cells from PBMCs. These receptors were obtained from a man aged 18 to 30 in good health. Some clones in this sample may be carry-over from other donors' samples. The CDR3 runs from the conserved cysteine through the conserved F or W. Fields, in order: V gene, J gene, CDR3 protein.

TRBV15	TRBJ2-7	CATSRDQEFPYEQYF
TRBV27	TRBJ2-2	CASSYWRERTGELFF
TRBV27	TRBJ1-2	CASSFKSGAESGYTF
TRBV5-1	TRBJ2-1	CASSLVGSGIYNEQFF
TRBV29-1	TRBJ2-7	CSVEAGADEQYF
TRBV7-9	TRBJ2-7	CASSWVTYEQYF
TRBV15	TRBJ2-7	CATSTWDSQYEQYF
TRBV6-6	TRBJ2-2	CAIKRAGELFF
TRBV13	TRBJ2-7	CASSLKGRGDEQYF
TRBV6-5	TRBJ2-7	CASSYSKEDFEQYF
TRBV28	TRBJ2-2	CASSFLSGGAGGELFF
TRBV28	TRBJ2-1	CASSFRDPPGQFF
TRBV9	TRBJ1-1	CASNPFRGVGNTEAFF
TRBV19	TRBJ1-5	CASKVRGDSANQPQHF
TRBV23-1	TRBJ1-2	CASSRNGSNYGYTF
TRBV9	TRBJ2-1	CASSGTYNEQFF
TRBV28	TRBJ2-1	CASQDSYNEQFF
TRBV4-1	TRBJ1-4	CASSQYRTGATNEKLFF
TRBV4-3	TRBJ1-2	CASSQDRAGGRYGYTF
TRBV27	TRBJ1-1	CASSSSGGYTEAFF
TRBV7-9	TRBJ1-2	CASSPETGDWSYTF
TRBV18	TRBJ1-5	CASSYAGAGLDNQPQHF
TRBV28	TRBJ2-1	CASRQGHEQFF
TRBV27	TRBJ2-1	CASSLLRSGRVYNEQFF
TRBV9	TRBJ2-5	CASSAGTGAGAPQYF
TRBV7-9	TRBJ2-7	CASSWDSEQYF
TRBV23-1	TRBJ1-1	CASSQPRDGTAAWQAVNTEAFF
TRBV5-6	TRBJ1-1	CASSTTGGGTEAFF
TRBV15	TRBJ2-3	CATSRGSGISTDTQYF
TRBV6-5	TRBJ1-1	CASSYVFENTEAFF
TRBV4-3	TRBJ2-7	CASSQRGYSYEQYF
TRBV5-6	TRBJ1-2	CASSLLWGTDYGYTF
TRBV29-1	TRBJ2-3	CSVEAGFMDTQYF
TRBV7-8	TRBJ2-2	CATAYLLTNTGELFF
TRBV27	TRBJ2-1	CASSSLPFAIPEQFF
TRBV7-6	TRBJ2-7	CASSSPLGSGFYEQYF
TRBV19	TRBJ1-5	CASSERQGGNQPQHF
TRBV7-9	TRBJ2-1	CASSITLQGPGSYNEQFF
TRBV29-1	TRBJ1-1	CSFLGRMNTEAFF
TRBV7-9	TRBJ2-5	CASSPRGQGASETQYF
TRBV7-8	TRBJ1-5	CASSKRQGRDQPQHF
TRBV28	TRBJ2-1	CASRLAGYNEQFF
TRBV6-5	TRBJ2-1	CASSYYAGETGNEQFF
TRBV11-2	TRBJ2-1	CASSSAGQEQFF
TRBV5-1	TRBJ1-1	CASSLAVGGFFTEAFF
TRBV19	TRBJ2-1	CASTIPGLGFGEQFF
TRBV19	TRBJ1-1	CASRGLAYTEAFF
TRBV18	TRBJ2-7	CASSQGVGLDPSYEQYF
TRBV6-5	TRBJ2-5	CASSYSGSETQYF
TRBV5-1	TRBJ2-1	CASSLGAPAYNEQFF
TRBV29-1	TRBJ2-5	CSAEGGIAVQETQYF
TRBV30	TRBJ2-1	CAWSRLVSSNNEQFF
TRBV2	TRBJ1-1	CASSLDRGRTEAFF